The clone carrying this T cell receptor beta chain was observed a few times. These data are taken from a study of blood T cell repertoires in COVID-19. Study overall: Material from acute and convalescent COVID-19 was sourced from the United States, Italy and Spain. PBMCs, B-cell-depleted T cells, or T cells were the source of the cDNA or gDNA that made up the material.

Seattle patient enrollment occurred during active infection, with longitudinal follow-up thereafter. Trimming removed 2 bases at V and 3 bases at J, with 15 bases between. CDR3 length: 16 residues. The germline CDR1 and CDR2 sequences are LGHNA and YNFKEQ. Clones were sequenced by immunoSEQ multiplex PCR, and TCRdb holds only the in-frame ones, with some missing. There are some 120,000 clones in the sample; approximately 85% occur only once, and about a sixth lies in the top ten. The receptor was isolated from a man under 40 with COVID-19, enrolled during active disease. This rearrangement joins TRBV4-2 to TRBJ2-3; TRBD1 might be the D (5 bases). Material for sequencing was peripheral blood. This CDR3 is CASSQFKGEGTDTQYF. Here the CDR3 DNA reads TGTGCCAGCAGCCAATTTAAAGGGGAAGGGACAGATACGCAGTATTTT.